This TCR beta chain was captured by sequencing in a study of graft-versus-host responses after intestinal transplantation. Study details: Recipients were given multivisceral, liver-intestinal, or isolated intestinal transplants. All recipients were given anti-thymocyte globulin induction, and tacrolimus and steroids were then administered for about three years.

With respect to this clone: Its antigen is unidentified.

This CDR3 is 14 amino acids long. The ends were cut back, 3 bases at V and 7 bases at J, with 13 bases in the middle. CDR1 is KGHSH, CDR2 LQKENI, per germline. The data were produced by immunoSEQ multiplex PCR, yet TCRdb's version contains in-frame clones alone and is incomplete. The profile covers more than 75,000 clones, with approximately 90% appearing a single time and about 0.38% taken by the ten largest. This TCR derives from a human donor who was the organ donor for an intestinal transplant. The chain recombines TRBV18 with TRBJ1-5, with D possibly being TRBD1 (6 bases). The starting material was unstimulated CD4+ T cells sorted from spleen or lymph node cells, obtained before transplant. Here the CDR3 reads CASSPTGTEQPQHF. As DNA, the CDR3 is TGTGCCAGCTCACCGACAGGTACCGAGCAGCCCCAGCATTTT.